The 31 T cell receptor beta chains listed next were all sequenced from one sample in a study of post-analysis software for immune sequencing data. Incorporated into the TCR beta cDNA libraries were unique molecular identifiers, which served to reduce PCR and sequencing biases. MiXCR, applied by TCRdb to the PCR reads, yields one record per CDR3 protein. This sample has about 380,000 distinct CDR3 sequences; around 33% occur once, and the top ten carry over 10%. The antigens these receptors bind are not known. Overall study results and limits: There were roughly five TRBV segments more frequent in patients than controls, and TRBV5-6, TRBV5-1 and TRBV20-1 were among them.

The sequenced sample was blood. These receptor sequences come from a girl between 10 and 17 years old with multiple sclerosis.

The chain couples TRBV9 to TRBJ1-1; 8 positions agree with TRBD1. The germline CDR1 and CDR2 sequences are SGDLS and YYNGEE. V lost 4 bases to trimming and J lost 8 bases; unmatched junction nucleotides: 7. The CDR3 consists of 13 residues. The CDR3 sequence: CASSSGQGEEAFF. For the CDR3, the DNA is TGTGCCAGCAGCTCCGGACAGGGTGAGGAAGCTTTCTTT.

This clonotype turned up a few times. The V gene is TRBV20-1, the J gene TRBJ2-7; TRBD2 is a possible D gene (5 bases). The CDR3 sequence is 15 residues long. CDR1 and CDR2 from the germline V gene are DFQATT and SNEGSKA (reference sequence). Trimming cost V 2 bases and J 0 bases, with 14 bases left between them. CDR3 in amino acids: CSARTASQSSYEQYF. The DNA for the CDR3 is TGCAGTGCTAGAACGGCTAGCCAAAGCTCCTACGAGCAGTACTTC.

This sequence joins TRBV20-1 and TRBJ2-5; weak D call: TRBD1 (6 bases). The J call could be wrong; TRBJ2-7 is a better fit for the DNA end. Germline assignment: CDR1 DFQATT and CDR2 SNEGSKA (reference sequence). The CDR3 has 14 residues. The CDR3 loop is CSASLVGQTYEQYF. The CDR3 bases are TGCAGTGCCTCCCTGGTTGGACAGACTTACGAGCAGTACTTC.

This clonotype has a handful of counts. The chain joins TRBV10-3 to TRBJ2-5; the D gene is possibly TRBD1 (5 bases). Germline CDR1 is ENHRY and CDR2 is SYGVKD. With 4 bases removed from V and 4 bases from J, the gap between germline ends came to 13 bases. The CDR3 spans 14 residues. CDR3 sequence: CAISALRARETQYF. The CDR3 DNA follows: TGTGCCATCAGTGCTCTCAGGGCCCGAGAGACCCAGTACTTC.

The CDR3 here is CATRPIWGAGNEQFF. As DNA, the CDR3 is TGTGCCACCAGACCCATCTGGGGGGCTGGGAATGAGCAGTTCTTC. V usage is TRBV24-1 and J usage is TRBJ2-1; either TRBD1 or TRBD2 may fit D (6 bases each). Trimming removed 7 bases at V and 7 bases at J, with 19 bases between. CDR1 and CDR2 from the germline V gene are KGHDR and SFDVKD. The CDR3 consists of 15 residues.

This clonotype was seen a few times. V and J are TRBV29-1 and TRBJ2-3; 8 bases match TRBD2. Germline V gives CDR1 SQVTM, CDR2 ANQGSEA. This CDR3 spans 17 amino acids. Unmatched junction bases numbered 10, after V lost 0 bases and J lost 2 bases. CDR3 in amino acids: CSVEEGLERGPTDTQYF. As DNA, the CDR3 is TGCAGCGTTGAAGAAGGTCTCGAGCGGGGGCCCACAGATACGCAGTATTTT.

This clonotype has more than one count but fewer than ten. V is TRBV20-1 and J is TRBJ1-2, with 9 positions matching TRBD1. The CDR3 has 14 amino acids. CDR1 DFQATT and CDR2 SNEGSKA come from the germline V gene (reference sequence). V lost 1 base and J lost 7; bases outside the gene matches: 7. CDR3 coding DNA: TGCAGTGCTAGAGCGAACAGGGGGCGCGTTGGCTACACCTTC. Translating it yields CSARANRGRVGYTF.

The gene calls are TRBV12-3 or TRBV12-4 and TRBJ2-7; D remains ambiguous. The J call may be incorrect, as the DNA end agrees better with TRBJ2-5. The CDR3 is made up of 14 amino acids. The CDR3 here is CASSSDLAVETQYF. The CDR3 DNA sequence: TGTGCCAGCAGTTCCGACTTGGCGGTAGAGACCCAGTACTTC.

The CDR3 reads CASSPLRDSYEQYF. The DNA for the CDR3 is TGTGCCAGCAGTCCGCTCCGGGACAGTTACGAGCAGTACTTC. V usage is TRBV7-2 and J usage is TRBJ2-7, with 7 bases that match TRBD1. The CDR3 sequence is 14 residues long. V trimming: 6 bases; J trimming: 4 bases; junction bases outside the gene matches: 9. From germline, CDR1 is SGHTA and CDR2 FQGNSA.

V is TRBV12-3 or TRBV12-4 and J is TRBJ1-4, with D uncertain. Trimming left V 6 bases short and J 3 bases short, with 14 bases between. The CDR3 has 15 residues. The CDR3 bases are TGTGCCAGCAGCGGTTATACTGAAGCTAATGAAAAACTGTTTTTT. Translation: CASSGYTEANEKLFF.

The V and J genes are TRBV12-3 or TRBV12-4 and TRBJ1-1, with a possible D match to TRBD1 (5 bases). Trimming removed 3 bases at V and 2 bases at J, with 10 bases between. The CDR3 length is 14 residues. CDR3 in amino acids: CASSFGDRNTEAFF. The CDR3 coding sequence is TGTGCCAGCAGTTTTGGGGACCGCAACACTGAAGCTTTCTTT.

CDR3 nucleotides: TGTGCCAGCAGCTTATCCTCGGTTGTCTACGAGCAGTACTTC. This codes for CASSLSSVVYEQYF. The chain uses TRBV7-9 and TRBJ2-5; D uncertain. The end of the DNA is better explained by TRBJ2-7, so the J call may be wrong. Germline CDR1 and CDR2: SEHNR and FQNEAQ (reference sequence). CDR3 length: 14 residues.

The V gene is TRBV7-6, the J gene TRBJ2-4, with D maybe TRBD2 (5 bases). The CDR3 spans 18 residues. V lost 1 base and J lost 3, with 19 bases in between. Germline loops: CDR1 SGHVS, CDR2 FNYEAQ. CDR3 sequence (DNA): TGTGCCAGCAGCTTAGTACGGGCCGACTACGATCACAAAAACATTCAGTACTTC. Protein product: CASSLVRADYDHKNIQYF.

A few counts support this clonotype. CDR3 in amino acids: CSVSGPSTGEQYF. In DNA form, the CDR3 reads TGCAGCGTTTCCGGGCCTTCCACCGGCGAGCAGTACTTC. The chain uses TRBV29-1 and TRBJ2-7; D not certain. V lost 5 bases and J 6 bases, leaving 17 bases between the germline ends. The CDR3 sequence is 13 residues long. The germline V gene has CDR1 SQVTM and CDR2 ANQGSEA.

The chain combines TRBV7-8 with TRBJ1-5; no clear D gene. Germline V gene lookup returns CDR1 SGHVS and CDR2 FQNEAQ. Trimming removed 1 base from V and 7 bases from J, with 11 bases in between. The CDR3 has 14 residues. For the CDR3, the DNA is TGTGCCAGCAGCTTAGAGAGGGAAGGACAGCCCCAGCATTTT. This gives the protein CASSLEREGQPQHF.

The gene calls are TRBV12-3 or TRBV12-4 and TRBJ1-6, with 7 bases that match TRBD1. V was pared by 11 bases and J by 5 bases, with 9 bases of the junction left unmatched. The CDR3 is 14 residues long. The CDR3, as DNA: TGTGCCGGCAATACAGGGGATCATAATTCACCCCTCCACTTT. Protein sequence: CAGNTGDHNSPLHF.

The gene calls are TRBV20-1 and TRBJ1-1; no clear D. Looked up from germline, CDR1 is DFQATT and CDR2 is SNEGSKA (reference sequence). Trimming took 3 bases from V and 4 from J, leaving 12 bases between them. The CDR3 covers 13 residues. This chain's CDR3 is CSARLGWGTEAFF. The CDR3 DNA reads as TGCAGTGCTAGGCTGGGGTGGGGCACTGAAGCTTTCTTT.

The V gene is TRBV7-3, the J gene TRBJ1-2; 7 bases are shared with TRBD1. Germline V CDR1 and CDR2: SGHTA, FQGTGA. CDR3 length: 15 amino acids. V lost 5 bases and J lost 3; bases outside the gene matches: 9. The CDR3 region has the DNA TGTGCCAGCAGCCCCCGAGGGGACAGCTACTATGGCTACACCTTC. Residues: CASSPRGDSYYGYTF.

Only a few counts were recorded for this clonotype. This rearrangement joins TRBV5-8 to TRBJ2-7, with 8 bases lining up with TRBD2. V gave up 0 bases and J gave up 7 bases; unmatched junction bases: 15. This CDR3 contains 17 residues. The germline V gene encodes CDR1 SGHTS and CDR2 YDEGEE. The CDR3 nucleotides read TGTGCCAGCAGCTTGGATGGGACTAGAATCAACAACAATGAGCAGTACTTC. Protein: CASSLDGTRINNNEQYF.

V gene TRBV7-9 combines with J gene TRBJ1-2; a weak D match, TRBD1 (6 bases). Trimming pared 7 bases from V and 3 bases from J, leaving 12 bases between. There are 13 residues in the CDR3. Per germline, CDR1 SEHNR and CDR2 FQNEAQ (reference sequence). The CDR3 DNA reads TGTGCCAGCACCAAGGACAGTGACTATGGCTACACCTTC. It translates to CASTKDSDYGYTF.

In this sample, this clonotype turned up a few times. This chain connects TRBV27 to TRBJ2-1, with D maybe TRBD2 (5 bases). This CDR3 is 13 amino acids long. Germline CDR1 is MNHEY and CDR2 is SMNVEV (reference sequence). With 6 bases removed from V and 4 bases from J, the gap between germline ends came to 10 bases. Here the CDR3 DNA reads TGTGCCAGCAGCGGGGTAAATTACAATGAGCAGTTCTTC. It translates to CASSGVNYNEQFF.

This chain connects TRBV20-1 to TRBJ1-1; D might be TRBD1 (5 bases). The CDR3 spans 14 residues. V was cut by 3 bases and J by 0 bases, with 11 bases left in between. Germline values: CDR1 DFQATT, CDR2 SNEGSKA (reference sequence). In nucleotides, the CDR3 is TGCAGTGCTAGGGCGGGGCCCATGAACACTGAAGCTTTCTTT. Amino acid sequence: CSARAGPMNTEAFF.

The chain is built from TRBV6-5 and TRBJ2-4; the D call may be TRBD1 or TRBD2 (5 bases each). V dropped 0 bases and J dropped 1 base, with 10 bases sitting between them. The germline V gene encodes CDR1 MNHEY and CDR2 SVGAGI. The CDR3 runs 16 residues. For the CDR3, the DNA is TGTGCCAGCAGTTACTCTAGGTGGGGGGCCAAAAACATTCAGTACTTC. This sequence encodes CASSYSRWGAKNIQYF.

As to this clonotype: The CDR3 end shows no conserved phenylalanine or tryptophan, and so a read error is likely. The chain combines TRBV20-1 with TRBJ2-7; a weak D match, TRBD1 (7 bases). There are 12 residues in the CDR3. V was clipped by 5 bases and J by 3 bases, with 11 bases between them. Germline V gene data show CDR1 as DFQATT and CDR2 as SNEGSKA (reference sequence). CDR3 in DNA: TGCAGTGCTCCAGGGGGGTACTACGAGCAGTACTTA. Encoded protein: CSAPGGYYEQYL.

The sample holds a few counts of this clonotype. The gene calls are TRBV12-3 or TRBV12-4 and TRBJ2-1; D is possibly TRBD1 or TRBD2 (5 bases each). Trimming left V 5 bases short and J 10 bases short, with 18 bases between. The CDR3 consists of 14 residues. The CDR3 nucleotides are TGTGCCAGCAGTCCCTCTTCGGGGTGGGGGGAGCAGTTCTTC. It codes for CASSPSSGWGEQFF.

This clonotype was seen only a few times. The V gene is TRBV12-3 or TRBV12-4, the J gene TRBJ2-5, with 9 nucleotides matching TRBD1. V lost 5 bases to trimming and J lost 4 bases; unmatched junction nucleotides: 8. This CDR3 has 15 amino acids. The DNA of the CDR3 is TGTGCCAGCAGTACCCCGGGACAGGGTAGAGAGACCCAGTACTTC. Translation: CASSTPGQGRETQYF.

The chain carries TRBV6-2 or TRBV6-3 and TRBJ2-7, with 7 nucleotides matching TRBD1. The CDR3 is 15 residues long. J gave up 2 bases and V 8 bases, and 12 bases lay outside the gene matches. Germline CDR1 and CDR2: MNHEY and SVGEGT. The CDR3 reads CASQTTGTVAYEQYF. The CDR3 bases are TGTGCCAGCCAAACGACCGGGACAGTAGCCTACGAGCAGTACTTC.

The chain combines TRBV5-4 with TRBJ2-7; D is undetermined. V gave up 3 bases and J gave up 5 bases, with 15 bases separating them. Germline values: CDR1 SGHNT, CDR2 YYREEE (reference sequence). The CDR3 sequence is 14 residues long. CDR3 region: CASSSASSGDEQYF. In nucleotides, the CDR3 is TGTGCCAGCAGCTCCGCCTCATCTGGGGACGAGCAGTACTTC.

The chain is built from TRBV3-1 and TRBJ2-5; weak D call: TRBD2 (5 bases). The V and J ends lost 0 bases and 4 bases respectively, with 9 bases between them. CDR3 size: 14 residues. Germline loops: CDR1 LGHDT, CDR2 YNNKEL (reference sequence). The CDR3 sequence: CASSQDERVETQYF. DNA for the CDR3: TGTGCCAGCAGCCAAGATGAGAGGGTAGAGACCCAGTACTTC.

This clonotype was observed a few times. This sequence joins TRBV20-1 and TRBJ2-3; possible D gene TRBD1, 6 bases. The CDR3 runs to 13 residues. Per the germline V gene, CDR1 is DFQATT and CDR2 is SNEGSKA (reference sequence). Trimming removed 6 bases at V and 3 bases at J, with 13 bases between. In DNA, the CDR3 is TGCAGTGCCGTCAGGGGCCTTACAGATACGCAGTATTTT. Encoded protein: CSAVRGLTDTQYF.

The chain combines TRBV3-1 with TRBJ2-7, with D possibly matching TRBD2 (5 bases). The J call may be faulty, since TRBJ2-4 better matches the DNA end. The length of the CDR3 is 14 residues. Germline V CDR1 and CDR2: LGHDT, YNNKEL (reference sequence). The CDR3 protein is CASSQGRTRDIQYF. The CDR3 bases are TGTGCCAGCAGCCAAGGTCGCACTAGAGACATTCAGTACTTC.